The clone carrying this T cell receptor (beta chain) was detected only a few times. Its antigen is not identified. The data belong to a study of blood T cells in healthy people across ages. Using a J-beta primer mix together with a sample-barcoded 5' primer, a second PCR was run for about 6 to 11 cycles. Every cDNA molecule bore a tag from a template-switch adaptor containing 12 random nucleotides. MiXCR, run by TCRdb on the 5' RACE reads, gives a single entry per CDR3 protein. The sample has more than 650,000 distinct CDR3 sequences; about 48% are singletons. Every participating donor contributed roughly 10 milliliters of peripheral blood through a draw. CDR1 and CDR2 (germline): SQVTM, ANQGSEA. The CDR3 is 13 residues long. Trimming cost V 6 bases and J 4 bases; bases outside gene matches: 6. Whole-study findings and limits: Higher diversity and more naive CD4+ cells were features of long-lived donors, compared to aged donors.

This chain joins TRBV29-1 and TRBJ1-1; 9 nucleotides line up with TRBD1. The receptor was derived from a man aged 80 or over in good health. Sequenced: blood. CDR3 residues: CSVRTGASTEAFF. CDR3 coding DNA: TGCAGCGTCCGGACAGGGGCGAGCACTGAAGCTTTCTTT.